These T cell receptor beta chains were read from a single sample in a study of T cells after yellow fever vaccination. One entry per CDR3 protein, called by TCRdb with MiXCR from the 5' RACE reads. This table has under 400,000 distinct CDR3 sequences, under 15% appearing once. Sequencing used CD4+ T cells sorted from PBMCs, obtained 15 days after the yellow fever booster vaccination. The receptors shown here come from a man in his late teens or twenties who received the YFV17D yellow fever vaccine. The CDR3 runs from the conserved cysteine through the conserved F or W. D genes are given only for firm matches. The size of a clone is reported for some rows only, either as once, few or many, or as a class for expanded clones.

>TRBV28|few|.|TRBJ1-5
CASKGMVPNQPQHF
TGTGCCAGCAAGGGGATGGTTCCCAATCAGCCCCAGCATTTT
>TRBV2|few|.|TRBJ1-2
CASSGDGGHGYTF
TGTGCCAGCAGTGGGGACGGGGGCCATGGCTACACCTTC
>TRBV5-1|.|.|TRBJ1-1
CASSGTGRMNTEAFF
TGCGCCAGCAGCGGAACAGGGAGAATGAACACTGAAGCTTTCTTT
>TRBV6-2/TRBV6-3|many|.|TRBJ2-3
CASGEVSSTDTQYF
TGTGCCAGCGGAGAGGTCAGTAGCACAGATACGCAGTATTTT
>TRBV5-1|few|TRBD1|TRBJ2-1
CASSRAGGNNEQFF
TGCGCCAGCAGCAGGGCAGGGGGTAACAATGAGCAGTTCTTC
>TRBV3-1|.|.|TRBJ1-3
CASSQGVRGSGNTIYF
TGTGCCAGCAGCCAAGGGGTTCGGGGCTCTGGAAACACCATATATTTT
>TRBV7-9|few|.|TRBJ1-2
CASSSLTVYGYTF
TGTGCCAGCAGCTCCCTTACAGTCTATGGCTACACCTTC
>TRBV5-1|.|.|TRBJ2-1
CASSLAGRTSYNEQFF
TGCGCCAGCAGCTTGGCAGGGCGAACCTCCTACAATGAGCAGTTCTTC
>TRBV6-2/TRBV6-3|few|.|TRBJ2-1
CASSPRIREQFF
TGTGCCAGCAGCCCTCGGATCCGTGAGCAGTTCTTC
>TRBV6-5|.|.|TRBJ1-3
CASSYGAGQGNTIYF
TGTGCCAGCAGTTACGGGGCAGGACAAGGAAACACCATATATTTT
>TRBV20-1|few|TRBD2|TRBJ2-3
CSARDPSGGDTQYF
TGCAGTGCTAGAGACCCTAGCGGGGGTGATACGCAGTATTTT
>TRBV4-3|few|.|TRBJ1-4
CASSRWNEKLFF
TGCGCCAGCAGCCGATGGAATGAAAAACTGTTTTTT
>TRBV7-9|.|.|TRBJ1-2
CASTRGPGYGYTF
TGTGCCAGCACAAGGGGTCCCGGCTATGGCTACACCTTC
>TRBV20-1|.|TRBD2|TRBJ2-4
CSLAGGPGLAKNIQYF
TGCAGTCTAGCGGGGGGGCCTGGGTTGGCCAAAAACATTCAGTACTTC
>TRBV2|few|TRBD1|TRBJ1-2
CASSATGDGYTF
TGTGCCAGCAGTGCGACAGGGGATGGCTACACCTTC